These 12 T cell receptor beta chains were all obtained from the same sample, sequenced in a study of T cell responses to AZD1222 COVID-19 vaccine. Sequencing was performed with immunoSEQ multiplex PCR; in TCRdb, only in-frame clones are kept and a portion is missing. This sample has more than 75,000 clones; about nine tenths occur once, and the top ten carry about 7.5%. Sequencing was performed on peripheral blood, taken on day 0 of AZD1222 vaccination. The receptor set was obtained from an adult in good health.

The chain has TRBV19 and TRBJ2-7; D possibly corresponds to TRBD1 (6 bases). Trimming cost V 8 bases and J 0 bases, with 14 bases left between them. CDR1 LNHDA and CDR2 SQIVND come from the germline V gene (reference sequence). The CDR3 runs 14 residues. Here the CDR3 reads CASRDRPLSYEQYF. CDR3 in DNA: TGTGCCAGTCGTGACAGGCCTCTCTCCTACGAGCAGTACTTC. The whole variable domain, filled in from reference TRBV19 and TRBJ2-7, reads DGGITQSPKYLFRKEGQNVTLSCEQNLNHDAMYWYRQDPGQGLRLIYYSQIVNDFQKGDIAEGYSVSREKKESFPLTVTSAQKNPTAFYLCASRDRPLSYEQYFGPGTRLTVT.

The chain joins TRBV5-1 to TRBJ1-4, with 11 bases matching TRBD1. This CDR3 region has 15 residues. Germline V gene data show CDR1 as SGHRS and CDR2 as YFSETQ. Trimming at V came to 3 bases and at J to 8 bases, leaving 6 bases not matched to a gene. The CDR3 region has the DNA TGCGCCAGCAGCTACGGACAGGGGGCGTACGAAAAACTGTTTTTT. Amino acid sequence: CASSYGQGAYEKLFF.

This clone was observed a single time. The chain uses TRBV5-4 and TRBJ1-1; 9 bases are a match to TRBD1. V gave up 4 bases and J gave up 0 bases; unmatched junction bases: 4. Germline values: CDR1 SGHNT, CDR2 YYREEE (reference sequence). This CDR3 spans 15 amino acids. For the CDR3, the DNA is TGTGCCAGCAGCGGGGGACAGGGAATGAACACTGAAGCTTTCTTT. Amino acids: CASSGGQGMNTEAFF. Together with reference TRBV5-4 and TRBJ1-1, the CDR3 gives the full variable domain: ETGVTQSPTHLIKTRGQQVTLRCSSQSGHNTVSWYQQALGQGPQFIFQYYREEENGRGNFPPRFSGLQFPNYSSELNVNALELDDSALYLCASSGGQGMNTEAFFGQGTRLTVV.

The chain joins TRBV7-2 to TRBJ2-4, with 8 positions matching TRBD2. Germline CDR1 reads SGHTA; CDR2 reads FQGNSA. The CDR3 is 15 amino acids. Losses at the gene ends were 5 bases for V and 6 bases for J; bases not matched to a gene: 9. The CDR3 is CASSDKRGPGNIQYF. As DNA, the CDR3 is TGTGCCAGCAGCGATAAGCGGGGGCCGGGAAACATTCAGTACTTC.

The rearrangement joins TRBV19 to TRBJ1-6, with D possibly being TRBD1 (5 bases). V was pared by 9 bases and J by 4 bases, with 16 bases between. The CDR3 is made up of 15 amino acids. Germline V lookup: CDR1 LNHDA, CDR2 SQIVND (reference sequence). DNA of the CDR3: TGTGCCAGCCAGGGCTGGACAATGTATAATTCACCCCTCCACTTT. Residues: CASQGWTMYNSPLHF.

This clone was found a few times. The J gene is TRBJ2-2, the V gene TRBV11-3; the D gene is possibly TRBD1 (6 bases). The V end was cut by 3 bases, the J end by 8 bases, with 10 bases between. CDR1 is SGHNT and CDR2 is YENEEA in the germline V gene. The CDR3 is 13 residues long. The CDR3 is CASSFGGQGELFF. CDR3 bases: TGTGCCAGCAGCTTTGGAGGACAGGGGGAGCTGTTTTTT. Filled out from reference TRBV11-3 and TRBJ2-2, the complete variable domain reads EAGVVQSPRYKIIEKKQPVAFWCNPISGHNTLYWYLQNLGQGPELLIRYENEEAVDDSQLPKDRFSAERLKGVDSTLKIQPAELGDSAVYLCASSFGGQGELFFGEGSRLTVL.

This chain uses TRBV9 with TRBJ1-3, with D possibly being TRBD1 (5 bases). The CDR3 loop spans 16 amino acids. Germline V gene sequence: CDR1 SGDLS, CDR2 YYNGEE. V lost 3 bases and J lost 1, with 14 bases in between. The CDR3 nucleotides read TGTGCCAGCAGCGAGAGGGCAACAGGTTCTGGAAACACCATATATTTT. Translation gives CASSERATGSGNTIYF. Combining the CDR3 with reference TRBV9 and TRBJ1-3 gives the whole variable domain DSGVTQTPKHLITATGQRVTLRCSPRSGDLSVYWYQQSLDQGLQFLIQYYNGEERAKGNILERFSAQQFPDLHSELNLSSLELGDSALYFCASSERATGSGNTIYFGEGSWLTVV.

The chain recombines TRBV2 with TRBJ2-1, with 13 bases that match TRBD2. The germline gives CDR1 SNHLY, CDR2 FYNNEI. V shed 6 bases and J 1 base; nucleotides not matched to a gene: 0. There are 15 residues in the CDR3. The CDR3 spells CASRGLAGSYNEQFF. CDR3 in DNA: TGTGCCAGCAGGGGACTAGCGGGGTCCTACAATGAGCAGTTCTTC. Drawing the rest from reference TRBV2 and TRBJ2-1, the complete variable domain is EPEVTQTPSHQVTQMGQEVILRCVPISNHLYFYWYRQILGQKVEFLVSFYNNEISEKSEIFDDQFSVERPDGSNFTLKIRSTKLEDSAMYFCASRGLAGSYNEQFFGPGTRLTVL.

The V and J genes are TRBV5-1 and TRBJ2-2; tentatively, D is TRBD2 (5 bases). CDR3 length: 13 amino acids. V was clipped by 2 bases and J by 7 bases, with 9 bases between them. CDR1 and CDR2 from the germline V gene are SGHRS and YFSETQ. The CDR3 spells CASSLNEGGELFF. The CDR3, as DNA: TGCGCCAGCAGCTTAAATGAGGGCGGGGAGCTGTTTTTT.

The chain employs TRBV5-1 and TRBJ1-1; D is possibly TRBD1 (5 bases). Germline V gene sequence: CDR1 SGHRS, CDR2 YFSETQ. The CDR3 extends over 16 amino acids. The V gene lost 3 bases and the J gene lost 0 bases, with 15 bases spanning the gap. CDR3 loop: CASSSYQGVMNTEAFF. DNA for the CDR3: TGCGCCAGCAGCTCCTATCAGGGCGTAATGAACACTGAAGCTTTCTTT.

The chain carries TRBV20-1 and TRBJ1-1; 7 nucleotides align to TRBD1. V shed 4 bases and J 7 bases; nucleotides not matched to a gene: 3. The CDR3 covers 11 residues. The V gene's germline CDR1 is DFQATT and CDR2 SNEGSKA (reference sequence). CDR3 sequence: CSATGGIEAFF. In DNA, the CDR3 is TGCAGTGCTACAGGGGGGATTGAAGCTTTCTTT.

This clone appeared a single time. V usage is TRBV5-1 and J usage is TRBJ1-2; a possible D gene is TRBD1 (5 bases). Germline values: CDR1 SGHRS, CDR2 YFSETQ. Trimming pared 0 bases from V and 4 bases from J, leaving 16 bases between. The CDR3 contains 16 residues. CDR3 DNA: TGCGCCAGCAGCTTGGCCAATCCTTCTCAGGGCTATGGCTACACCTTC. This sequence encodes CASSLANPSQGYGYTF.